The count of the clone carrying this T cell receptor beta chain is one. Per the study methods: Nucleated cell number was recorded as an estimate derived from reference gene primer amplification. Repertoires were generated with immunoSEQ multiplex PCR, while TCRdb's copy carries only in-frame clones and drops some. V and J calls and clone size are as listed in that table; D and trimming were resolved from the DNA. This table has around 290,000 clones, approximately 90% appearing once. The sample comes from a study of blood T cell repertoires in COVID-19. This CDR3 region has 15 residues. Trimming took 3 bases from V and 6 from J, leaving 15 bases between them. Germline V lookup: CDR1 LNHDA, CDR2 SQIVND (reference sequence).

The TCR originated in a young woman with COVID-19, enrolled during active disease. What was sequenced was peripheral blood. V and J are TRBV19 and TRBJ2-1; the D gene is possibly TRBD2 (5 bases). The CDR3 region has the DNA TGTGCCAGTAGTATCCTAGGCATGGGGAGCAATGAGCAGTTCTTC. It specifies CASSILGMGSNEQFF.